This is a list of T cell receptor beta chains from one sample in a study of blood T cell repertoires in COVID-19. Data came from immunoSEQ multiplex PCR; TCRdb stores just in-frame clones and leaves some out. The sample includes roughly 500,000 clones, around 87% of them seen just once. The sample was PBMCs or T cells enriched from blood (not recorded which). The source of these receptors is a woman aged 40 to 50 who had recovered from COVID-19. Both conserved end residues are part of each CDR3. The D gene is left open where the match is weak. Clone size, where shown, is once, few, many, or a class for clones that have expanded.

V gene	J gene	CDR3 length	clone size	D gene	CDR3 protein	CDR3 DNA
TRBV7-8	TRBJ1-2	15	.	.	CASSSLSEGSDGYTF	TGTGCCAGCAGCTCCCTCTCGGAGGGTTCGGATGGCTACACCTTC
TRBV15	TRBJ2-5	15	.	.	CATSRGGADQETQYF	TGTGCCACCAGCAGAGGAGGCGCGGATCAAGAGACCCAGTACTTC
TRBV14	TRBJ2-7	15	.	TRBD2	CASSSTREKSYEQYF	TGTGCCAGCAGCTCCACGCGGGAGAAGTCCTACGAGCAGTACTTC
TRBV4-1	TRBJ2-1	17	.	.	CASSQEGLMSSYNEQFF	TGCGCCAGCAGCCAGGAAGGACTCATGAGCTCCTACAATGAGCAGTTCTTC
TRBV19	TRBJ1-1	17	.	TRBD1	CASRTRDRGIGNTEAFF	TGTGCCAGTAGGACCCGGGACAGGGGAATTGGGAACACTGAAGCTTTCTTT
TRBV10-2	TRBJ1-5	15	.	TRBD1	CASSGTGGPGQPQHF	TGCGCCAGCAGTGGAACAGGGGGCCCGGGACAGCCCCAGCATTTT
TRBV15	TRBJ1-1	15	.	TRBD1	CATSRVTGPNTEAFF	TGTGCCACCAGCAGGGTGACAGGGCCGAACACTGAAGCTTTCTTT
TRBV11-2	TRBJ2-7	15	.	TRBD2	CASSTSLAATYEQYF	TGTGCCAGCAGCACCAGCCTAGCGGCAACCTACGAGCAGTACTTC
TRBV12-3/TRBV12-4	TRBJ1-1	13	.	.	CASSFSGNGEAFF	TGTGCCAGCAGTTTTTCAGGGAACGGTGAAGCTTTCTTT
TRBV5-5	TRBJ1-6	17	.	TRBD1	CASSVGTGDVDSSPLHF	TGTGCCAGCAGCGTGGGGACAGGGGATGTGGATAGTTCACCCCTCCACTTT
TRBV7-9	TRBJ2-7	16	.	TRBD2	CASSLSWAGESYEQYF	TGTGCCAGCAGCTTATCATGGGCGGGAGAATCCTACGAGCAGTACTTC
TRBV11-2	TRBJ2-1	14	.	TRBD2	CASSSGTTYNEQFF	TGTGCCAGCAGCTCCGGGACTACCTACAATGAGCAGTTCTTC
TRBV19	TRBJ1-2	15	.	TRBD1	CASRDTGGNGYGYTF	TGTGCCAGTCGGGACACAGGGGGAAATGGTTACGGCTACACCTTC
TRBV2	TRBJ1-6	13	.	.	CASSVDSSSPLHF	TGTGCCAGCAGCGTCGACAGCTCTTCACCCCTCCACTTT
TRBV29-1	TRBJ2-2	14	.	TRBD2	CSVGGRADTGELFF	TGCAGCGTCGGCGGGAGGGCCGACACCGGGGAGCTGTTTTTT
TRBV3-1/TRBV3-2	TRBJ2-2	14	.	TRBD1	CASSQTGNNGELFF	TGTGCCAGCAGCCAGACAGGGAACAACGGGGAGCTGTTTTTT
TRBV5-1	TRBJ2-5	14	.	.	CASSRRTDQETQYF	TGCGCCAGCAGCCGGAGGACAGACCAAGAGACCCAGTACTTC
TRBV5-1	TRBJ1-1	14	.	.	CASSLGHPLAEAFF	TGCGCCAGCAGCTTGGGACACCCCCTGGCTGAAGCTTTCTTT
TRBV29-1	TRBJ2-7	13	.	TRBD1	CSVGSWTGYEQYF	TGCAGCGTTGGTTCTTGGACAGGTTACGAGCAGTACTTC
TRBV19	TRBJ1-3	15	once	.	CASTLGQFSGNTIYF	TGTGCCAGTACCCTAGGACAGTTCTCTGGAAACACCATATATTTT
TRBV25-1	TRBJ2-3	16	few	TRBD1	CASSGNRGAGTDTQYF	TGTGCCAGCAGTGGCAACAGGGGAGCGGGCACAGATACGCAGTATTTT
TRBV27	TRBJ2-1	15	.	TRBD2	CASSLEWSSGKGQFF	TGTGCCAGCTCGCTTGAGTGGTCTAGCGGGAAGGGGCAGTTCTTC
TRBV7-2	TRBJ1-1	14	.	TRBD1	CASSATGANTEAFF	TGTGCCAGCAGCGCAACAGGGGCTAACACTGAAGCTTTCTTT
TRBV5-6	TRBJ2-5	12	few	.	CASMAGEETQYF	TGTGCCAGCATGGCAGGGGAAGAGACCCAGTACTTC
TRBV5-1	TRBJ2-2	16	once	.	CASSFRGLQNTGELFF	TGCGCCAGCAGCTTCCGGGGACTCCAAAACACCGGGGAGCTGTTTTTT
TRBV27	TRBJ1-4	13	.	TRBD1	CASSSDRDEKLFF	TGTGCCAGCAGCAGTGACAGGGATGAAAAACTGTTTTTT
TRBV11-2	TRBJ2-7	13	.	.	CASSLRGSYEQYF	TGTGCCAGCAGCTTAAGGGGATCCTACGAGCAGTACTTC
TRBV13	TRBJ2-1	11	.	.	CASSPDNEQFF	TGTGCCAGCAGCCCAGACAATGAGCAGTTCTTC
TRBV9	TRBJ2-3	16	.	TRBD1	CASSVAIQGSTDTQYF	TGTGCCAGCAGCGTAGCTATACAGGGGAGCACAGATACGCAGTATTTT
TRBV5-1	TRBJ1-1	13	.	.	CASSLGGPGMTFF	TGCGCCAGCAGCTTGGGGGGGCCTGGGATGACTTTCTTT
TRBV7-8	TRBJ2-7	15	.	TRBD2	CASSWAGRGVDEQYF	TGTGCCAGCAGCTGGGCGGGGAGGGGTGTCGACGAGCAGTACTTC
TRBV11-3	TRBJ2-1	14	.	TRBD2	CASSLVAGVREQFF	TGTGCCAGCAGCTTAGTAGCGGGAGTAAGGGAGCAGTTCTTC
TRBV9	TRBJ2-7	15	.	TRBD2	CASSVGGTSGSEQYF	TGTGCCAGCAGCGTGGGGGGGACTAGCGGGAGCGAGCAGTACTTC
TRBV3-1/TRBV3-2	TRBJ1-5	16	once	.	CASSHNGADSNQPQHF	TGTGCCAGCAGCCACAATGGGGCGGATAGCAATCAGCCCCAGCATTTT
TRBV27	TRBJ2-5	14	.	TRBD1	CASSPRQGSETQYF	TGTGCCAGCAGTCCGCGACAGGGGTCAGAGACCCAGTACTTC
TRBV18	TRBJ1-2	15	few	.	CASSPPLGWGEGYTF	TGTGCCAGCTCACCCCCGTTGGGGTGGGGCGAGGGCTACACCTTC
TRBV24-1	TRBJ1-6	15	.	TRBD1	CATSRGQGANSPLHF	TGTGCCACCAGTAGGGGACAGGGGGCTAATTCACCCCTCCACTTT
TRBV10-2	TRBJ1-2	11	.	.	CASSDIYGYTF	TGCGCCAGCAGCGACATCTATGGCTACACCTTC
TRBV3-1/TRBV3-2	TRBJ1-5	14	.	.	CASSQDPGIQPQHF	TGTGCCAGCAGCCAAGATCCCGGGATTCAGCCCCAGCATTTT
TRBV10-3	TRBJ2-7	16	.	TRBD2	CAISDFSTSGAYEQYF	TGTGCCATCAGTGATTTTAGTACTAGCGGAGCCTACGAGCAGTACTTC
TRBV6-5	TRBJ1-1	13	.	TRBD1	CASSRYRDSEAFF	TGTGCCAGCAGTCGCTACCGGGACAGTGAAGCTTTCTTT
TRBV29-1	TRBJ2-3	13	few	TRBD2	CSDLLAGTDTQYF	TGCAGCGACCTACTAGCGGGAACAGATACGCAGTATTTT
TRBV15	TRBJ2-7	15	.	TRBD1	CATSSDRGRGREQYF	TGTGCCACCAGCAGCGACAGGGGAAGGGGTCGCGAGCAGTACTTC
TRBV15	TRBJ1-5	15	few	.	CATSRVSRSNQPQHF	TGTGCCACCAGCAGAGTCAGCAGGAGCAATCAGCCCCAGCATTTT
TRBV11-2	TRBJ2-7	16	few	TRBD1	CASSLEVGQGGYEQYF	TGTGCCAGCAGCTTAGAGGTGGGACAGGGAGGCTACGAGCAGTACTTC
TRBV11-2	TRBJ1-3	15	.	.	CASSYTRGVGNTIYF	TGTGCCAGCAGCTACACCAGGGGAGTGGGAAACACCATATATTTT
TRBV30	TRBJ1-3	15	.	.	CAWSTGPLTGNTIYF	TGTGCCTGGAGTACAGGGCCTCTGACTGGAAACACCATATATTTT
TRBV10-1	TRBJ1-6	14	.	.	CASSPGIGNSPLHF	TGCGCCAGCAGTCCCGGGATAGGAAATTCACCCCTCCACTTT